The clone carrying this TCR beta chain was recorded once. This CDR3 is 16 amino acids long. V was trimmed by 2 bases and J by 0 bases, leaving 14 bases between them. CDR1 is MDHEN and CDR2 is SYDVKM in the germline V gene. Categorization into cohorts depended on clinical history that participants reported. These data come from a study of blood T cell repertoires in COVID-19. Original analysis: Amplifying reference gene primers gave estimates of nucleated cell counts. Here immunoSEQ multiplex PCR was the method, and the copy in TCRdb shows in-frame clones only, minus some. V and J calls and clone size follow that table, whereas D and trimming were derived from the DNA. The sample contains roughly 240,000 clones, about 91% of which appear only once.

The receptor comes from a woman in her 30s with acute COVID-19. The sequenced sample consisted of PBMCs or T cells enriched from blood (not recorded which). This chain connects TRBV28 to TRBJ2-7, with D perhaps TRBD1 (6 bases). CDR3 region: CASSLVGGDNSYEQYF. CDR3 nucleotide sequence: TGTGCCAGCAGTTTAGTAGGTGGGGACAACTCCTACGAGCAGTACTTC.